These 29 T cell receptor beta chains came from one sample sequenced in a study of long-term antiretroviral therapy in people with HIV. Sequencing relied on immunoSEQ assay v3.0, run at survey level. Sequenced by immunoSEQ multiplex PCR; TCRdb stores in-frame clones only, minus some. The table has around 19,000 clones, 90% seen once. Specimen: unsorted PBMCs, collected nearly 4.5 years before starting antiretroviral therapy. The receptors here all came from a woman aged 25 to 39 with HIV.

The chain uses TRBV6-6 and TRBJ1-6; 7 bases are a match to TRBD1. The germline V gene encodes CDR1 MNHNY and CDR2 SVGAGI (reference sequence). J was trimmed by 5 bases and V by 0 bases; bases with no gene match: 4. The CDR3 spans 16 residues. CDR3 sequence: CASSYSIDRDNSPLHF. The CDR3 DNA reads as TGTGCCAGCAGTTACTCCATTGACAGGGATAATTCACCCCTCCACTTT.

The rearrangement joins TRBV10-3 to TRBJ2-2; 8 bases line up with TRBD2. The CDR3 has 14 residues. Trimming took 11 bases from V and 0 from J; bases not matched to a gene: 5. Germline V CDR1 and CDR2: ENHRY, SYGVKD. The CDR3 bases are TGTGCCCTACGGGGGGGAGCGAACACCGGGGAGCTGTTTTTT. The encoded protein is CALRGGANTGELFF.

The chain carries TRBV11-2 and TRBJ2-7; 11 bases fit TRBD1. The ends lost 11 bases at V and 2 bases at J; junction bases unmatched: 8. Germline CDR1 SGHAT, CDR2 FQNNGV. The CDR3 has 14 residues. CDR3 loop: CAVSGTGGTYEQYF. The CDR3 nucleotides read TGTGCCGTCTCCGGGACAGGGGGGACCTACGAGCAGTACTTC.

V is TRBV7-8 and J is TRBJ2-1; 14 positions match TRBD2. V trimming: 4 bases; J trimming: 5 bases; junction bases outside the gene matches: 13. CDR3 length: 19 amino acids. Germline CDR1 SGHVS, CDR2 FQNEAQ. CDR3 protein: CASSSGTSGGTVAHNEQFF. CDR3 bases: TGTGCCAGCAGCTCCGGGACTAGCGGGGGAACCGTAGCACACAATGAGCAGTTCTTC.

This rearrangement joins TRBV5-1 to TRBJ1-4; TRBD1 aligns across 7 bases. This CDR3 is 13 amino acids long. CDR1 SGHRS and CDR2 YFSETQ come from the germline V gene. With V trimmed by 7 bases and J by 5 bases, 5 bases remained unmatched. The CDR3 coding sequence is TGCGCCAGCGGGACAGCTTCGAATGAAAAACTGTTTTTT. Translation gives CASGTASNEKLFF. Complete variable domain (other parts from reference TRBV5-1 and TRBJ1-4): KAGVTQTPRYLIKTRGQQVTLSCSPISGHRSVSWYQQTPGQGLQFLFEYFSETQRNKGNFPGRFSGRQFSNSRSEMNVSTLELGDSALYLCASGTASNEKLFFGSGTQLSVL.

The V gene is TRBV7-9, the J gene TRBJ1-2; D unresolved. Per the germline V gene, CDR1 is SEHNR and CDR2 is FQNEAQ (reference sequence). This CDR3 is built from 14 residues. V lost 0 bases and J 2 bases, leaving 7 bases between the germline ends. CDR3 coding DNA: TGTGCCAGCAGCTTAGCGACATACAACTATGGCTACACCTTC. Residues: CASSLATYNYGYTF.

The rearrangement uses TRBV9 and TRBJ2-3; D is uncertain. The V end was cut by 3 bases, the J end by 0 bases, with 8 bases between. Germline assignment: CDR1 SGDLS and CDR2 YYNGEE. The CDR3 is 14 amino acids. The CDR3 DNA sequence: TGTGCCAGCAGCGAGGGTGGAAGCACAGATACGCAGTATTTT. Translation gives CASSEGGSTDTQYF.

J is TRBJ1-2 and V is TRBV6-5; D is undetermined. Germline V gene data show CDR1 as MNHEY and CDR2 as SVGAGI. The CDR3 is made up of 13 amino acids. V dropped 6 bases and J dropped 7 bases, with 15 bases sitting between them. As DNA, the CDR3 is TGTGCCAGCAGCCTTAAAGGAGGAGGTGGCTACACCTTC. Its protein is CASSLKGGGGYTF.

The rearrangement joins TRBV5-1 to TRBJ2-5; 13 nucleotides line up with TRBD2. J lost 5 bases, V lost 0 bases, and 4 bases had no gene match. This CDR3 has 16 amino acids. Per the germline V gene, CDR1 is SGHRS and CDR2 is YFSETQ. The CDR3 bases are TGCGCCAGCAGCTTGGAACTAGCGGGGGGGTTCGAGACCCAGTACTTC. It specifies CASSLELAGGFETQYF.

This clone has only a few counts. V gene TRBV18 combines with J gene TRBJ1-2, with 8 nucleotides matching TRBD1. Germline V gene data show CDR1 as KGHSH and CDR2 as LQKENI. This CDR3 has 13 amino acids. V gave up 5 bases and J gave up 7 bases; unmatched junction bases: 6. The CDR3 nucleotides read TGTGCCAGCTCAGCCGGGACAGGCGGTGGCTACACCTTC. Translating it yields CASSAGTGGGYTF. The full variable domain, rest sourced from reference TRBV18 and TRBJ1-2, is NAGVMQNPRHLVRRRGQEARLRCSPMKGHSHVYWYRQLPEEGLKFMVYLQKENIIDESGMPKERFSAEFPKEGPSILRIQQVVRGDSAAYFCASSAGTGGGYTFGSGTRLTVV.

V is TRBV2 and J is TRBJ1-6; 10 bases align to TRBD1. This CDR3 is built from 15 residues. V dropped 4 bases and J dropped 10; count of bases not matched to a gene: 7. Germline-derived CDR1 and CDR2 are SNHLY and FYNNEI. The CDR3 here is CASSVTGGMGSPLHF. CDR3 nucleotide sequence: TGTGCCAGCAGTGTGACAGGGGGCATGGGCTCACCCCTCCACTTT. Based on the CDR3 plus reference TRBV2 and TRBJ1-6, the full variable domain is EPEVTQTPSHQVTQMGQEVILRCVPISNHLYFYWYRQILGQKVEFLVSFYNNEISEKSEIFDDQFSVERPDGSNFTLKIRSTKLEDSAMYFCASSVTGGMGSPLHFGNGTRLTVT.

This rearrangement joins TRBV5-1 to TRBJ2-7; a possible D gene is TRBD2 (7 bases). Germline loops: CDR1 SGHRS, CDR2 YFSETQ. Between the trimmed V and J ends, which lost 6 bases and 6 bases, there was a span of 19 bases. The CDR3 length is 14 residues. The CDR3 DNA follows: TGCGCCAGCACCCCAAGATGGGGGGGGCTCGAGCAGTACTTC. Protein: CASTPRWGGLEQYF.

V is TRBV7-9 and J is TRBJ2-7; D is uncertain. V shed 2 bases and J shed 4 bases, with 6 bases lying between them. In germline, CDR1 is SEHNR, CDR2 FQNEAQ (reference sequence). The CDR3 is 12 amino acids. This CDR3 reads CASSLTYYEQYF. The CDR3 region has the DNA TGTGCCAGCAGCTTAACATATTACGAGCAGTACTTC.

The V call is TRBV25-1, the J call TRBJ1-3, with 8 bases identical to TRBD1. The CDR3 has 14 residues. CDR1 is MGHDK and CDR2 is SYGVNS in the germline V gene. Trimming at V came to 6 bases and at J to 5 bases, leaving 6 bases not matched to a gene. Here the CDR3 reads CASRGQAGRNTIYF. For the CDR3, the DNA is TGTGCCAGCAGGGGACAGGCTGGAAGAAACACCATATATTTT.

V usage is TRBV4-3 and J usage is TRBJ1-1, with a tentative D call TRBD1 (5 bases). Trimming cost V 4 bases and J 5 bases, with 14 bases left between them. Germline values: CDR1 LGHNA, CDR2 YSLEER. The CDR3 extends over 14 amino acids. CDR3 region: CASSRVLEGTEAFF. DNA for the CDR3: TGCGCCAGCAGCCGAGTTCTAGAGGGGACTGAAGCTTTCTTT.

The rearrangement uses TRBV18 and TRBJ2-5; D ambiguous. The CDR3 runs 14 residues. Looked up from germline, CDR1 is KGHSH and CDR2 is LQKENI. V was cut by 0 bases and J by 5 bases, with 10 bases left in between. CDR3 DNA sequence: TGTGCCAGCTCACCACCCGGAGCGTCTGAGACCCAGTACTTC. This translates into CASSPPGASETQYF.

This clone was detected once. The chain links TRBV6-6 to TRBJ1-3; no clear D gene. The V and J ends lost 7 bases and 4 bases respectively, with 5 bases between them. Germline CDR1 MNHNY, CDR2 SVGAGI (reference sequence). The CDR3 sequence is 11 residues long. CDR3 nucleotides: TGTGCCAGCACCCCCGGAAACACCATATATTTT. Amino acids: CASTPGNTIYF.

The chain employs TRBV25-1 and TRBJ1-2; no clear D gene. The CDR3 covers 13 residues. Trimming left V 3 bases short and J 4 bases short, with 9 bases between. CDR1 is MGHDK and CDR2 is SYGVNS in the germline V gene. The CDR3 reads CASSDPGRYGYTF. In DNA form, the CDR3 reads TGTGCCAGCAGTGATCCAGGCCGCTATGGCTACACCTTC.

The chain joins TRBV9 to TRBJ2-7; weak D call: TRBD2 (6 bases). This CDR3 has 18 amino acids. Trimming left V 9 bases short and J 3 bases short, with 31 bases between. Looked up from germline, CDR1 is SGDLS and CDR2 is YYNGEE. CDR3 sequence reads: CATVTSPGNASVNYEQYF. CDR3 nucleotides: TGTGCCACCGTAACGTCCCCAGGGAATGCTAGCGTTAACTACGAGCAGTACTTC. Filled out from reference TRBV9 and TRBJ2-7, the complete variable domain reads DSGVTQTPKHLITATGQRVTLRCSPRSGDLSVYWYQQSLDQGLQFLIQYYNGEERAKGNILERFSAQQFPDLHSELNLSSLELGDSALYFCATVTSPGNASVNYEQYFGPGTRLTVT.

The J gene is TRBJ2-3, the V gene TRBV4-3; 9 nucleotides align to TRBD2. V lost 1 base and J lost 2; bases outside the gene matches: 7. The CDR3 totals 17 residues. Germline-derived CDR1 and CDR2 are LGHNA and YSLEER. The CDR3 here is CASSQVNSGGDTDTQYF. The CDR3 coding sequence is TGCGCCAGCAGCCAAGTTAATAGCGGGGGAGACACAGATACGCAGTATTTT.

This chain joins TRBV9 and TRBJ1-5; tentative D call: TRBD1 (5 bases). The CDR3 has 15 residues. V lost 4 bases to trimming and J lost 5 bases, with 16 bases between them. From germline, CDR1 is SGDLS and CDR2 YYNGEE. CDR3 amino acids: CASSPTGTKDQPQHF. Written as DNA, the CDR3 is TGTGCCAGCAGCCCTACCGGGACCAAGGATCAGCCCCAGCATTTT.

J is TRBJ1-5 and V is TRBV2, with TRBD1 identical over 7 bases. This CDR3 is 14 amino acids long. V lost 2 bases, J lost 7 bases, and 5 bases stayed unmatched. Per the germline V gene, CDR1 is SNHLY and CDR2 is FYNNEI. CDR3 loop: CASSEMRGPQPQHF. The CDR3 DNA follows: TGTGCCAGCAGTGAAATGAGGGGGCCCCAGCCCCAGCATTTT.

The CDR3 loop is CASSRTGGNQPQHF. The CDR3 coding sequence is TGTGCCAGCAGCCGGACAGGGGGGAATCAGCCCCAGCATTTT. The gene calls are TRBV5-8 and TRBJ1-5; 10 bases agree with TRBD1. This CDR3 contains 14 residues. V was clipped by 4 bases and J by 4 bases; unmatched bases: 2. CDR1 and CDR2 from the germline V gene are SGHTS and YDEGEE. Based on the CDR3 plus reference TRBV5-8 and TRBJ1-5, the full variable domain is EAGVTQSPTHLIKTRGQQATLRCSPISGHTSVYWYQQALGLGLQFLLWYDEGEERNRGNFPPRFSGRQFPNYSSELNVNALELEDSALYLCASSRTGGNQPQHFGDGTRLSIL.

The gene calls are TRBV5-1 and TRBJ2-5; weak D call: TRBD1 (6 bases). The CDR3 loop spans 15 amino acids. V gave up 0 bases and J gave up 10 bases, with 19 bases separating them. Germline-derived CDR1 and CDR2 are SGHRS and YFSETQ. The CDR3 DNA reads as TGCGCCAGCAGCTTGGGGACAAGGACAGTAGAGGGCCAGTACTTC. Its translation: CASSLGTRTVEGQYF. The full variable domain, its missing parts supplied by reference TRBV5-1 and TRBJ2-5, is KAGVTQTPRYLIKTRGQQVTLSCSPISGHRSVSWYQQTPGQGLQFLFEYFSETQRNKGNFPGRFSGRQFSNSRSEMNVSTLELGDSALYLCASSLGTRTVEGQYFGPGTRLLVL.

The J gene is TRBJ2-6, the V gene TRBV7-9, with D hard to call. Germline V gives CDR1 SEHNR, CDR2 FQNEAQ (reference sequence). Trimming shortened V by 5 bases and J by 4 bases, and 12 bases separated the two germline ends. This CDR3 has 15 amino acids. The CDR3: CASSVTVSGANVLTF. CDR3 nucleotides: TGTGCCAGCAGCGTTACAGTCTCGGGGGCCAACGTCCTGACTTTC.

This chain connects TRBV9 to TRBJ1-6; the match to TRBD1 covers 7 bases. The CDR3 is made up of 14 amino acids. V lost 4 bases to trimming and J lost 4 bases; unmatched junction nucleotides: 2. Germline V gene lookup returns CDR1 SGDLS and CDR2 YYNGEE. The CDR3 sequence is CASSSQGYNSPLHF. The DNA for the CDR3 is TGTGCCAGCAGCTCACAGGGGTATAATTCACCCCTCCACTTT.

The genes are TRBV10-3 and TRBJ2-1; 9 bases fit TRBD2. Looked up from germline, CDR1 is ENHRY and CDR2 is SYGVKD. Trimming at V came to 0 bases and at J to 7 bases, leaving 7 bases not matched to a gene. The CDR3 has 16 residues. The CDR3 reads CAISESMAGGQNEQFF. The CDR3 DNA sequence: TGTGCCATCAGTGAGTCGATGGCGGGGGGGCAAAATGAGCAGTTCTTC.

This chain uses TRBV18 with TRBJ1-4, with 8 bases lining up with TRBD1. Germline V lookup: CDR1 KGHSH, CDR2 LQKENI. Trimming cost V 3 bases and J 8 bases; bases outside gene matches: 2. The CDR3 is 13 amino acids. DNA for the CDR3: TGTGCCAGCTCACCGACAGGGGTCGAAAAACTGTTTTTT. Its translation is CASSPTGVEKLFF.

V and J are TRBV30 and TRBJ1-2, with unresolved D. The CDR3 extends over 12 amino acids. The germline gives CDR1 GTSNPN, CDR2 SVGIG (reference sequence). Trimming shortened V by 3 bases and J by 6 bases, and 11 bases separated the two germline ends. CDR3 residues: CAWREVFDGYTF. The CDR3 DNA reads as TGTGCCTGGAGAGAGGTTTTCGATGGCTACACCTTC.